Listed here are 14 T cell receptor beta chains from one sample, sequenced in a study of blood T cells in healthy people across ages. A second roughly 6 to 12 cycle PCR used barcoded and J-beta primers. TCRdb re-analysed the 5' RACE reads in MiXCR, keeping a single row per CDR3 protein. Of just under 750,000 distinct CDR3 sequences in the sample, about a fifth were seen once. Sequencing was carried out using blood. The source of these receptors is a man between 65 and 85 years old in good health.

This clonotype has just a few counts. The rearrangement links TRBV19 to TRBJ1-4, with TRBD1 as a possible D gene (5 bases). V shed 3 bases and J shed 8 bases, with 13 bases lying between them. From germline, CDR1 is LNHDA and CDR2 SQIVND (reference sequence). This CDR3 region has 14 residues. CDR3 coding DNA: TGTGCCAGTAGTATCGGCAGGGACGGGGAAAAACTGTTTTTT. Its translation: CASSIGRDGEKLFF.

The chain joins TRBV10-3 to TRBJ2-7, with 9 bases fitting TRBD1. This CDR3 region has 18 residues. The V gene end was trimmed by 3 bases and the J gene end by 3 bases; junction bases not matched to a gene: 15. Germline CDR1 reads ENHRY; CDR2 reads SYGVKD. The CDR3 bases are TGTGCCATCAGTGACCCCCTTGCGGGACAGGGTAATCGCTACGAGCAGTACGTC. Its translation: CAISDPLAGQGNRYEQYV.

In its sample, this clonotype was seen many times. This chain joins TRBV10-3 and TRBJ2-3, with D unresolved. Germline loops: CDR1 ENHRY, CDR2 SYGVKD. The CDR3 has 12 amino acids. The V end lost 2 bases, the J end lost 5 bases, and 5 bases lay between the germline ends. CDR3 loop: CAISEVGDTQYF. The CDR3 bases are TGTGCCATCAGTGAGGTAGGAGATACGCAGTATTTT.

The chain employs TRBV14 and TRBJ1-1; no firm D call. Deletions cut 0 bases from V and 4 bases from J, with 15 bases between. This CDR3 comprises 16 residues. The germline gives CDR1 SGHDN, CDR2 FVKESK. CDR3 in DNA: TGTGCCAGCAGCCAAGACGTTGTAAGGGATCTCACTGAAGCTTTCTTT. Translating it yields CASSQDVVRDLTEAFF.

This clonotype was observed a handful of times. The chain has TRBV28 and TRBJ2-7; 9 bases are shared with TRBD1. The CDR3 contains 15 residues. Germline values: CDR1 MDHEN, CDR2 SYDVKM. V dropped 6 bases and J dropped 2; count of bases not matched to a gene: 8. This chain's CDR3 is CASRKLGQGPYEQYF. The CDR3 bases are TGTGCCAGCAGGAAACTGGGACAGGGCCCCTACGAGCAGTACTTC.

The chain recombines TRBV7-9 with TRBJ2-7; TRBD1 matches at 7 bases. CDR3 length: 14 residues. The ends lost 1 base at V and 5 bases at J; junction bases unmatched: 5. Looked up from germline, CDR1 is SEHNR and CDR2 is FQNEAQ (reference sequence). The CDR3 region is CASSLGQGWNEQYF. In nucleotides, the CDR3 is TGTGCCAGCAGCTTAGGACAGGGATGGAACGAGCAGTACTTC. Using reference TRBV7-9 and TRBJ2-7 for the parts outside the CDR3, the full variable domain is DTGVSQNPRHKITKRGQNVTFRCDPISEHNRLYWYRQTLGQGPEFLTYFQNEAQLEKSRLLSDRFSAERPKGSFSTLEIQRTEQGDSAMYLCASSLGQGWNEQYFGPGTRLTVT.

This clonotype occurred many times. The chain recombines TRBV4-3 with TRBJ2-1; 7 positions match TRBD2. V dropped 4 bases and J dropped 4; count of bases not matched to a gene: 1. The CDR3 totals 13 residues. Germline values: CDR1 LGHNA, CDR2 YSLEER. In DNA, the CDR3 is TGCGCCAGCAGCCGGGAGGGGTACAATGAGCAGTTCTTC. Its protein is CASSREGYNEQFF.

The rearrangement joins TRBV12-3 or TRBV12-4 to TRBJ1-1, with unresolved D. This CDR3 is built from 15 residues. The ends were cut back, 5 bases at V and 0 bases at J, with 13 bases in the middle. Here the CDR3 reads CASSIAPPLNTEAFF. The CDR3 DNA sequence: TGTGCCAGCAGTATCGCGCCCCCACTGAACACTGAAGCTTTCTTT.

This clonotype was seen many times. This chain connects TRBV11-2 to TRBJ1-5; D not certain. The germline V gene encodes CDR1 SGHAT and CDR2 FQNNGV. This CDR3 comprises 13 residues. V shed 0 bases and J shed 6 bases, with 6 bases lying between them. The CDR3 loop is CASSLERAQPQHF. In DNA form, the CDR3 reads TGTGCCAGCAGCTTAGAGAGGGCTCAGCCCCAGCATTTT.

This chain connects TRBV6-1 to TRBJ2-1; 8 nucleotides agree with TRBD1. The CDR3 loop spans 16 amino acids. V was clipped by 6 bases and J by 0 bases; unmatched bases: 7. Germline loops: CDR1 MNHNS, CDR2 SASEGT. The CDR3 DNA reads TGTGCCAGCAGGGATGGACAGGGTGTCTCCTACAATGAGCAGTTCTTC. Translating gives CASRDGQGVSYNEQFF.

This chain connects TRBV7-2 to TRBJ1-1; 7 bases line up with TRBD1. This CDR3 has 14 amino acids. V was pared by 5 bases and J by 6 bases, with 9 bases of the junction left unmatched. Germline V gene sequence: CDR1 SGHTA, CDR2 FQGNSA. The DNA of the CDR3 is TGTGCCAGCAGCCCCCGACAGGGAGGGCCTGAAGCTTTCTTT. It yields the protein CASSPRQGGPEAFF.

There are a few counts of this clonotype. The J gene is TRBJ1-2, the V gene TRBV12-3 or TRBV12-4, with D uncertain. Trimming took off 5 bases at V and 3 bases at J, with 7 bases between the two ends. The CDR3 runs to 12 residues. The CDR3 here is CASSPRYYGYTF. The CDR3 DNA follows: TGTGCCAGCAGTCCCCGATACTATGGCTACACCTTC.

CDR3 sequence: CASGAGATYEQYF. The CDR3 DNA follows: TGTGCCAGCGGGGCGGGGGCTACCTACGAGCAGTACTTC. The chain links TRBV2 to TRBJ2-7; D is possibly TRBD2 (7 bases). CDR1 is SNHLY and CDR2 is FYNNEI in the germline V gene. V was pared by 8 bases and J by 2 bases, with 13 bases between. This CDR3 is 13 amino acids long.

The chain links TRBV5-5 to TRBJ2-3, with D perhaps TRBD1 (5 bases). Trimming cost V 3 bases and J 5 bases, with 10 bases left between them. Germline-derived CDR1 and CDR2 are SGHKS and YYEKEE (reference sequence). The CDR3 is 13 residues long. CDR3 amino acids: CASSSSDRDTQYF. The CDR3, as DNA: TGTGCCAGCAGCTCTTCTGACAGAGATACGCAGTATTTT.